Listed here are 20 T cell receptor beta chains from one sample, sequenced in a study of shared clonotypes between healthy human individuals. Assay used: immunoSEQ multiplex PCR; TCRdb lists only in-frame clones, some missing. The top ten clones hold over 1.3% of a sample with about a million clones, roughly 70% of them seen once. Specimen: memory CD4+ T cells sorted from blood. Subset specified: CD45RA-negative fraction. Receptors originate from a man between 18 and 29 years old in good health.

This clone has only one observation. J is TRBJ2-3 and V is TRBV12-5; D remains ambiguous. The length of the CDR3 is 11 residues. CDR1 is LGHNT and CDR2 is FRNRAP in the germline V gene. The ends were cut back, 10 bases at V and 4 bases at J, with 9 bases in the middle. The CDR3 region has the DNA TGTGCTACCACGGTAGCAGATACGCAGTATTTT. Translation: CATTVADTQYF.

The V and J genes are TRBV27 and TRBJ2-7; D is perhaps TRBD1 or TRBD2 (5 bases each). Germline V gives CDR1 MNHEY, CDR2 SMNVEV (reference sequence). V was pared by 3 bases and J by 3 bases, with 15 bases between. The CDR3 sequence is 15 residues long. CDR3 nucleotides: TGTGCCAGCAGTTTTGATTGGGACCGGATCTACGAGCAGTACTTC. Its protein is CASSFDWDRIYEQYF.

This clone has ten or more counts. This sequence joins TRBV4-2 and TRBJ2-3, with D uncertain. CDR3 length: 14 residues. V was clipped by 1 base and J by 0 bases, with 5 bases between them. CDR1 is LGHNA, CDR2 YNFKEQ, per germline. CDR3 in amino acids: CASSQGLSTDTQYF. The CDR3 DNA is TGTGCCAGCAGCCAAGGGCTAAGCACAGATACGCAGTATTTT.

This clone was counted once. This chain links TRBV27 with TRBJ2-7; D remains unclear. The CDR3 loop spans 13 amino acids. The germline V gene has CDR1 MNHEY and CDR2 SMNVEV (reference sequence). Trimming left V 5 bases short and J 2 bases short, with 10 bases between. CDR3 DNA sequence: TGTGCCAGCAGTAGGACCAACACCTACGAGCAGTACTTC. Translating it yields CASSRTNTYEQYF.

The chain has TRBV5-6 and TRBJ2-5; D is unclear. V gave up 4 bases and J gave up 5 bases, with 18 bases separating them. CDR3 length: 15 residues. Germline CDR1 is SGHDT and CDR2 is YYEEEE. CDR3 loop: CASSLISVTRETQYF. DNA of the CDR3: TGTGCCAGCAGCCTCATCTCCGTGACTCGGGAGACCCAGTACTTC.

The chain joins TRBV10-2 to TRBJ1-2, with D unclear. CDR3 length: 16 amino acids. Germline V lookup: CDR1 WSHSY, CDR2 SAAADI. The ends were cut back, 0 bases at V and 5 bases at J, with 16 bases in the middle. The CDR3 loop is CASSESTNQVAYGYTF. CDR3 bases: TGCGCCAGCAGTGAGTCGACTAACCAGGTCGCATATGGCTACACCTTC.

CDR3 coding DNA: TGTGCCATCAGTGAGTCGACTAGCGGGAGTTCTGAGCAGTTCTTC. This translates into CAISESTSGSSEQFF. This chain links TRBV10-3 with TRBJ2-1, with 12 bases matching TRBD2. With V trimmed by 0 bases and J by 9 bases, 3 bases remained unmatched. This CDR3 comprises 15 residues. The germline CDR1 and CDR2 sequences are ENHRY and SYGVKD.

The chain has TRBV6-1 and TRBJ1-5; 12 positions agree with TRBD1. CDR1 is MNHNS and CDR2 is SASEGT in the germline V gene. The CDR3 runs to 15 residues. V shed 4 bases, J shed 7 bases, and the junction held 5 bases outside the gene matches. The DNA for the CDR3 is TGTGCCAGCAGTGGGGACAGGGGGCTGGGGCAGCCCCAGCATTTT. It specifies CASSGDRGLGQPQHF.

V is TRBV11-2 and J is TRBJ2-3; TRBD2 matches 7 bases. This CDR3 comprises 18 residues. Germline CDR1 reads SGHAT; CDR2 reads FQNNGV. V shed 4 bases, J shed 0 bases, and the junction held 13 bases outside the gene matches. CDR3 protein: CASSSALVAGLSTDTQYF. The CDR3 nucleotides are TGTGCCAGCAGCTCCGCCCTGGTAGCGGGTCTTAGCACAGATACGCAGTATTTT.

Only a few counts were recorded for this clone. The chain links TRBV29-1 to TRBJ1-5; D call uncertain. The CDR3 has 12 residues. Germline V gene sequence: CDR1 SQVTM, CDR2 ANQGSEA. The V end was cut by 6 bases, the J end by 0 bases, with 6 bases between. CDR3 DNA: TGCAGCGTACAAGATAGCAATCAGCCCCAGCATTTT. Residues: CSVQDSNQPQHF. Filled out from reference TRBV29-1 and TRBJ1-5, the complete variable domain reads SAVISQKPSRDICQRGTSLTIQCQVDSQVTMMFWYRQQPGQSLTLIATANQGSEATYESGFVIDKFPISRPNLTFSTLTVSNMSPEDSSIYLCSVQDSNQPQHFGDGTRLSIL.

This clone was recorded only once. The CDR3 DNA reads as TGTGCCAGCACTCTACTAGCGGGAGTTGAGACCCAGTACTTC. Protein: CASTLLAGVETQYF. The chain couples TRBV2 to TRBJ2-5; the match to TRBD2 covers 11 bases. The germline gives CDR1 SNHLY, CDR2 FYNNEI. CDR3 length equals 14 residues. V trimming: 7 bases; J trimming: 5 bases; junction bases outside the gene matches: 6.

Comment on this clone: Other DNA sequences within the sample encode an identical CDR3. The rearrangement joins TRBV5-1 to TRBJ1-1; 8 nucleotides line up with TRBD1. V was clipped by 5 bases and J by 5 bases; unmatched bases: 8. Per germline, CDR1 SGHRS and CDR2 YFSETQ. The CDR3 extends over 14 amino acids. CDR3 in amino acids: CASSSDRGGTEAFF. The CDR3, as DNA: TGCGCCAGCAGTTCCGACAGGGGTGGAACTGAAGCTTTCTTT.

The chain uses TRBV5-1 and TRBJ1-3; D uncertain. This CDR3 is 14 amino acids long. The V end was cut by 2 bases, the J end by 1 base, with 7 bases between. CDR1 SGHRS and CDR2 YFSETQ come from the germline V gene. The CDR3 spells CASSLEFSGNTIYF. The CDR3 DNA sequence: TGCGCCAGCAGCTTAGAATTTTCTGGAAACACCATATATTTT.

The DNA for the CDR3 is TGCAGCGTTGAAGATTTGGGGATGACAGGAAGCTACGAGCAGTACTTC. Translation gives CSVEDLGMTGSYEQYF. V usage is TRBV29-1 and J usage is TRBJ2-7; possibly TRBD1 for D (6 bases). V lost 0 bases to trimming and J lost 3 bases, with 18 bases between them. The CDR3 runs to 16 residues. Germline V gene data show CDR1 as SQVTM and CDR2 as ANQGSEA.

The CDR3 is CASSSVDILNTEAFF. The CDR3 DNA follows: TGTGCCAGCAGCTCCGTGGACATATTGAACACTGAAGCTTTCTTT. This chain joins TRBV7-9 and TRBJ1-1, with D tentatively TRBD1 (5 bases). The CDR3 contains 15 residues. Deletions cut 4 bases from V and 0 bases from J, with 12 bases between. CDR1 SEHNR and CDR2 FQNEAQ come from the germline V gene (reference sequence).

The chain couples TRBV28 to TRBJ2-7; 9 bases map to TRBD2. Germline V gene sequence: CDR1 MDHEN, CDR2 SYDVKM. The J segment lost 2 bases and the V segment lost 2 bases, leaving 4 bases of the junction unmatched. CDR3 length equals 15 residues. In DNA, the CDR3 is TGTGCCAGCAGTTTAGGCGGGGGGGGAGCCTACGAGCAGTACTTC. It yields the protein CASSLGGGGAYEQYF.

The CDR3 is CASSMFRGSANEKLFF. CDR3 DNA: TGTGCCAGTAGTATGTTCAGGGGGTCGGCTAATGAAAAACTGTTTTTT. The chain carries TRBV19 and TRBJ1-4, with 7 bases aligning to TRBD1. Germline loops: CDR1 LNHDA, CDR2 SQIVND (reference sequence). Losses at the gene ends were 3 bases for V and 3 bases for J; bases not matched to a gene: 7. CDR3 size: 16 residues.

Concerning this clone: One end of the junction does not line up with germline, which may come from a read error. In DNA, the CDR3 is TGTGCCAGCAGTGAAACTCTAAGGCGTACGATCTTT. Amino acid sequence: CASSETLRRTIF. V usage is TRBV2 and J usage is TRBJ1-1; D unclear. The CDR3 is made up of 12 amino acids. The germline V gene has CDR1 SNHLY and CDR2 FYNNEI.

Concerning this clone itself: The same CDR3 is also encoded by other DNA sequences in this sample. The rearrangement joins TRBV19 to TRBJ2-1; 13 bases are a match to TRBD2. V was pared by 4 bases and J by 10 bases, with 1 base of the junction left unmatched. The germline CDR1 and CDR2 sequences are LNHDA and SQIVND (reference sequence). The CDR3 extends over 13 amino acids. The DNA of the CDR3 is TGTGCCAGTAGTACGGGACTAGCGGGAGAGCAGTTCTTC. Translation gives CASSTGLAGEQFF. The variable domain in full, with the rest retrieved from reference TRBV19 and TRBJ2-1, is DGGITQSPKYLFRKEGQNVTLSCEQNLNHDAMYWYRQDPGQGLRLIYYSQIVNDFQKGDIAEGYSVSREKKESFPLTVTSAQKNPTAFYLCASSTGLAGEQFFGPGTRLTVL.

This chain joins TRBV28 and TRBJ1-4; D gene unclear. The CDR3 covers 15 residues. Trimming took 5 bases from V and 5 from J, leaving 15 bases between them. Germline V lookup: CDR1 MDHEN, CDR2 SYDVKM. Here the CDR3 reads CASSPLGGSNEKLFF. The CDR3, as DNA: TGTGCCAGCAGTCCCCTCGGCGGGTCCAATGAAAAACTGTTTTTT.